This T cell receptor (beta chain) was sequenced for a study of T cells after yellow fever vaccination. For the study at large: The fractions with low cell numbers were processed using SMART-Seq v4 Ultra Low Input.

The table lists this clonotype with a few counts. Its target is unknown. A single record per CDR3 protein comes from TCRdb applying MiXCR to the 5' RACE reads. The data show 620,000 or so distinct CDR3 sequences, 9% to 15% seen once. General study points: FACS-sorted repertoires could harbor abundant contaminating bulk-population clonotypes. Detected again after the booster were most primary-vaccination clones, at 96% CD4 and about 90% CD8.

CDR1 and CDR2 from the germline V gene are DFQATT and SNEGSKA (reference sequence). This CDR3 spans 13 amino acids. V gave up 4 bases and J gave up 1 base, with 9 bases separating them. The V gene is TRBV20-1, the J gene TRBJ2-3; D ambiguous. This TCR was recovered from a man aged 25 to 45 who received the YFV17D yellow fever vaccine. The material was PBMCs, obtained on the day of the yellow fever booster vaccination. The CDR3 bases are TGCAGTGCTAAATTTGCGGGCACAGATACGCAGTATTTT. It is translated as CSAKFAGTDTQYF.